Presented here are 25 T cell receptor beta chains from one specimen sequenced in a study of identical twins. TCRdb redid the calling of the 5' RACE reads with MiXCR, one entry per CDR3 protein. The sample contains about 900,000 distinct CDR3 sequences, 9% to 15% of which appear only once. The same sample was also studied in work on yellow fever vaccine responses in identical twins.

Sequenced sample: PBMCs. Receptors originate from a woman aged 18-35 years in good health.

This clonotype was counted many times. This sequence joins TRBV28 and TRBJ2-1; 9 nucleotides match TRBD1. CDR3 length: 15 amino acids. J gave up 7 bases and V 1 base, and 5 bases lay outside the gene matches. The germline V gene has CDR1 MDHEN and CDR2 SYDVKM. CDR3 residues: CASSLFGQGQNEQFF. CDR3 nucleotides: TGTGCCAGCAGTTTATTCGGACAGGGGCAGAATGAGCAGTTCTTC.

The table lists this clonotype with a few counts. The genes are TRBV20-1 and TRBJ2-3; D gene uncertain. CDR3 length: 12 amino acids. Trimming removed 3 bases at V and 7 bases at J, with 11 bases between. CDR1 is DFQATT and CDR2 is SNEGSKA in the germline V gene (reference sequence). In DNA, the CDR3 is TGCAGTGCTAGGGCGGCCCCTAATACGCAGTATTTT. As protein: CSARAAPNTQYF.

Notes on this clonotype: Possible read error: a much larger clone is one base away. V usage is TRBV4-2 and J usage is TRBJ2-1, with D perhaps matching TRBD2 (6 bases). CDR3 length: 14 amino acids. The V end lost 2 bases, the J end lost 4 bases, and 9 bases lay between the germline ends. The germline gives CDR1 LGHNA, CDR2 YNFKEQ. The CDR3 is CASSQTGTYNEQFF. The DNA for the CDR3 is TGTGCCAGCAGCCAAACTGGGACTTACAATGAGCAGTTCTTC.

This clonotype appeared a few times. The genes are TRBV7-9 and TRBJ1-4; 7 bases are a match to TRBD1. The CDR3 contains 14 residues. V shed 5 bases and J 4 bases; nucleotides not matched to a gene: 4. Germline CDR1 SEHNR, CDR2 FQNEAQ (reference sequence). The CDR3, as DNA: TGTGCCAGCAGCCCGACAGGGTATAATGAAAAACTGTTTTTT. Amino acid sequence: CASSPTGYNEKLFF.

This clonotype occurred a few times. The chain links TRBV7-6 to TRBJ2-1; 9 positions agree with TRBD1. V shed 0 bases, J shed 5 bases, and the junction held 5 bases outside the gene matches. CDR1 is SGHVS, CDR2 FNYEAQ, per germline. There are 16 residues in the CDR3. For the CDR3, the DNA is TGTGCCAGCAGCTTAGCCCCGGGACAGGGCCACAATGAGCAGTTCTTC. This encodes CASSLAPGQGHNEQFF.

V gene TRBV5-1 combines with J gene TRBJ2-7; D possibly corresponds to TRBD2 (6 bases). Trimming stripped 1 base from V and 5 bases from J, with 13 bases between. CDR1 SGHRS and CDR2 YFSETQ come from the germline V gene. CDR3 size: 14 residues. CDR3 coding DNA: TGCGCCAGCAGCTTGACGGGCGGGGTCAACGAGCAGTACGTC. It translates to CASSLTGGVNEQYV.

A few counts support this clonotype. The chain links TRBV7-9 to TRBJ2-5, with a weak D call TRBD1 (5 bases). There are 14 residues in the CDR3. Per germline, CDR1 SEHNR and CDR2 FQNEAQ (reference sequence). The V end was cut by 3 bases, the J end by 3 bases, with 11 bases between. The CDR3 coding sequence is TGTGCCAGCAGCTTCTCAGGGTCCGAAGAGACCCAGTACTTC. Protein: CASSFSGSEETQYF.

This clonotype has a count of ten or more. This rearrangement joins TRBV20-1 to TRBJ2-7, with no clear D. The V and J ends lost 6 bases and 6 bases respectively, with 15 bases between them. Germline CDR1 reads DFQATT; CDR2 reads SNEGSKA (reference sequence). The CDR3 is made up of 12 amino acids. CDR3 DNA: TGCAGTGCGCCTAAAGCACGCGGCGAGCAGTACTTC. Protein sequence: CSAPKARGEQYF.

This clonotype was counted between two and nine times. The J gene is TRBJ2-1, the V gene TRBV19, with a tentative D call TRBD1 (6 bases). V was pared by 6 bases and J by 9 bases, with 12 bases between. The length of the CDR3 is 12 residues. Germline-derived CDR1 and CDR2 are LNHDA and SQIVND (reference sequence). This CDR3 is CASSLQGSEQFF. CDR3 in DNA: TGTGCCAGTAGCCTCCAGGGGAGTGAGCAGTTCTTC.

This clonotype occurred a few times. V gene TRBV9 combines with J gene TRBJ2-3, with 11 bases that match TRBD2. The trim removed 4 bases at V and 5 bases at J, leaving 12 bases unmatched. The CDR3 is 17 residues long. CDR1 is SGDLS, CDR2 YYNGEE, per germline. The CDR3 sequence: CASSPRGSGGAGDTQYF. DNA of the CDR3: TGTGCCAGCAGCCCGAGGGGTAGCGGGGGGGCTGGAGATACGCAGTATTTT.

The CDR3 reads CASSVAEVAGTYEQYF. CDR3 coding DNA: TGTGCCAGCAGCGTAGCTGAGGTAGCGGGCACCTACGAGCAGTACTTC. J is TRBJ2-7 and V is TRBV9, with 7 bases identical to TRBD2. Per germline, CDR1 SGDLS and CDR2 YYNGEE. This CDR3 comprises 16 residues. V shed 0 bases, J shed 2 bases, and the junction held 8 bases outside the gene matches.

This clonotype was counted between two and nine times. V is TRBV18 and J is TRBJ1-5; no definite D call. CDR1 KGHSH and CDR2 LQKENI come from the germline V gene. CDR3 length equals 16 residues. Deletions cut 2 bases from V and 1 base from J, with 12 bases between. CDR3 nucleotide sequence: TGTGCCAGCTCACCAATCCGAGGCACGAGCAATCAGCCCCAGCATTTT. This encodes CASSPIRGTSNQPQHF.

This clonotype has a handful of counts. The chain uses TRBV20-1 and TRBJ1-1; the D gene is possibly TRBD1 (5 bases). Germline CDR1 reads DFQATT; CDR2 reads SNEGSKA (reference sequence). This CDR3 has 13 amino acids. Trimming removed 6 bases at V and 5 bases at J, with 16 bases between. The CDR3 coding sequence is TGCAGTGCGTTCGGGTTAGGGGCAACTGAAGCTTTCTTT. Its translation is CSAFGLGATEAFF.

The rearrangement links TRBV20-1 to TRBJ2-1, with 9 bases matching TRBD2. Losses at the gene ends were 3 bases for V and 2 bases for J; bases not matched to a gene: 11. Germline loops: CDR1 DFQATT, CDR2 SNEGSKA (reference sequence). The CDR3 contains 17 residues. The CDR3 loop reads CSASRAGGPGTYNEQFF. The CDR3 DNA sequence: TGCAGTGCTAGCCGTGCGGGGGGGCCGGGGACCTACAATGAGCAGTTCTTC.

Comments on this clonotype: One base away lies a much larger clone, so this may be a sequencing read error. V gene TRBV9 combines with J gene TRBJ1-4; TRBD1 matches 9 bases. V gave up 4 bases and J gave up 7 bases; unmatched junction bases: 5. The CDR3 covers 14 residues. CDR1 is SGDLS and CDR2 is YYNGEE in the germline V gene. The CDR3 here is CASSLDRGSEKLFF. The DNA for the CDR3 is TGTGCCAGCAGCTTAGACAGGGGGAGTGAAAAACTGTTTTTT.

This sequence joins TRBV6-5 and TRBJ2-1, with TRBD2 matching over 10 bases. This CDR3 region has 17 residues. The germline gives CDR1 MNHEY, CDR2 SVGAGI. With V trimmed by 1 base and J by 4 bases, 7 bases remained unmatched. The CDR3 DNA sequence: TGTGCCAGCAGTTACTTCCCAGAGCGGGGGGGATACAATGAGCAGTTCTTC. Protein: CASSYFPERGGYNEQFF.

The rearrangement links TRBV20-1 to TRBJ2-3, with 7 bases aligning to TRBD1. The J segment lost 0 bases and the V segment lost 5 bases, leaving 8 bases of the junction unmatched. Germline V gene sequence: CDR1 DFQATT, CDR2 SNEGSKA (reference sequence). The CDR3 sequence is 15 residues long. For the CDR3, the DNA is TGCAGTGCTCCACAGGGGACCAGAAGCACAGATACGCAGTATTTT. Protein sequence: CSAPQGTRSTDTQYF.

The table lists this clonotype with a few counts. The genes are TRBV4-2 and TRBJ2-3, with D perhaps TRBD1 (6 bases). The V end lost 1 base, the J end lost 2 bases, and 13 bases lay between the germline ends. Germline CDR1 is LGHNA and CDR2 is YNFKEQ. The CDR3 is made up of 16 amino acids. This chain's CDR3 is CASSQAQDSYTDTQYF. In DNA, the CDR3 is TGTGCCAGCAGCCAAGCACAGGACAGCTACACAGATACGCAGTATTTT.

This clonotype was observed many times. The rearrangement links TRBV29-1 to TRBJ1-1, with D possibly being TRBD1 (6 bases). This CDR3 has 15 residues. CDR1 and CDR2 (germline): SQVTM, ANQGSEA. Trimming pared 8 bases from V and 5 bases from J, leaving 24 bases between. The CDR3 loop reads CSTDGGPKWGTEAFF. The DNA for the CDR3 is TGCAGCACCGACGGGGGGCCCAAATGGGGAACTGAAGCTTTCTTT.

This clonotype was seen ten or more times. The chain combines TRBV5-1 with TRBJ2-7; 9 bases agree with TRBD1. The V gene end was trimmed by 4 bases and the J gene end by 0 bases; junction bases not matched to a gene: 5. The CDR3 is made up of 15 amino acids. CDR1 is SGHRS and CDR2 is YFSETQ in the germline V gene. CDR3 sequence reads: CASSEGTGSSYEQYF. CDR3 in DNA: TGCGCCAGCAGCGAGGGGACAGGGTCCTCCTACGAGCAGTACTTC.

This clonotype was counted a few times. This chain links TRBV12-3 or TRBV12-4 with TRBJ2-2, with 10 bases lining up with TRBD1. This CDR3 comprises 15 residues. V was clipped by 6 bases and J by 7 bases; unmatched bases: 8. Here the CDR3 DNA reads TGTGCCAGCAGGGGGACAGGGGTCGTTGGCGGGGAGCTGTTTTTT. It translates to CASRGTGVVGGELFF.

This clonotype was counted a few times. The V gene is TRBV12-3 or TRBV12-4, the J gene TRBJ2-1; 7 bases agree with TRBD2. With V trimmed by 2 bases and J by 7 bases, 14 bases remained unmatched. The CDR3 extends over 17 amino acids. The DNA of the CDR3 is TGTGCCAGCAGTTTACGGAGACTAGCCCCAGAAGGGAATGAGCAGTTCTTC. Encoded protein: CASSLRRLAPEGNEQFF.

This clonotype was seen more than once but under ten times. Written as DNA, the CDR3 is TGTGCCAGCAGTTACACGACAGGGGGTGGCGAGACCCAGTACTTC. It translates to CASSYTTGGGETQYF. This rearrangement joins TRBV6-5 to TRBJ2-5, with 9 positions matching TRBD1. Germline V gene lookup returns CDR1 MNHEY and CDR2 SVGAGI. This CDR3 comprises 15 residues. Losses at the gene ends were 2 bases for V and 5 bases for J; bases not matched to a gene: 6.

The chain joins TRBV11-1 to TRBJ2-5; TRBD2 matches 12 bases. With 2 bases clipped from V and 8 bases from J, the junction kept 21 bases outside the gene matches. Germline loops: CDR1 SGHAT, CDR2 FQDESV (reference sequence). The CDR3 loop spans 20 amino acids. The CDR3 spells CASSLILAGGQKHLEFTQYF. The CDR3 nucleotides are TGTGCCAGCAGCTTAATACTAGCGGGGGGCCAGAAACACCTCGAGTTTACCCAGTACTTC. Complete variable domain (other parts from reference TRBV11-1 and TRBJ2-5): EAEVAQSPRYKITEKSQAVAFWCDPISGHATLYWYRQILGQGPELLVQFQDESVVDDSQLPKDRFSAERLKGVDSTLKIQPAELGDSAMYLCASSLILAGGQKHLEFTQYFGPGTRLLVL.

The sample holds a few counts of this clonotype. This chain links TRBV6-1 with TRBJ1-5; weak D call: TRBD1 (5 bases). The CDR3 length is 15 residues. From germline, CDR1 is MNHNS and CDR2 SASEGT. The V gene lost 6 bases and the J gene lost 2 bases, with 14 bases spanning the gap. The CDR3 here is CASRGGSVGNQPQHF. The CDR3 DNA follows: TGTGCCAGCAGGGGGGGTTCCGTCGGCAATCAGCCCCAGCATTTT.